Shown below are 7 T cell receptor beta chains from a single sample sequenced in a study of T cells after yellow fever vaccination. TCRdb passed the 5' RACE reads through MiXCR, listing each CDR3 protein once. The sample lists 240,000 or so distinct CDR3 sequences; 6% to 7.5% were seen once. This specimen consisted of CD4+ T cells sorted from PBMCs, obtained 15 days after the yellow fever booster vaccination. The source of these receptors is a man aged 25 to 40 who received the YFV17D yellow fever vaccine.

The rearrangement uses TRBV5-1 and TRBJ2-2, with D perhaps TRBD1 (5 bases). The CDR3 length is 15 residues. The germline V gene encodes CDR1 SGHRS and CDR2 YFSETQ. The ends were cut back, 4 bases at V and 2 bases at J, with 12 bases in the middle. DNA of the CDR3: TGCGCCAGCAGCCACAGGAATACAAACACCGGGGAGCTGTTTTTT. Translating it yields CASSHRNTNTGELFF. Full variable domain (outside the CDR3, taken from reference TRBV5-1 and TRBJ2-2): KAGVTQTPRYLIKTRGQQVTLSCSPISGHRSVSWYQQTPGQGLQFLFEYFSETQRNKGNFPGRFSGRQFSNSRSEMNVSTLELGDSALYLCASSHRNTNTGELFFGEGSRLTVL.

In this sample, this clonotype turned up a few times. The chain recombines TRBV7-9 with TRBJ2-1; D uncertain. This CDR3 region has 14 residues. Germline values: CDR1 SEHNR, CDR2 FQNEAQ (reference sequence). V lost 5 bases and J 5 bases, leaving 13 bases between the germline ends. The CDR3 sequence is CASSLWSRHNEQFF. The CDR3 coding sequence is TGTGCCAGCAGCCTTTGGTCGCGCCACAATGAGCAGTTCTTC.

The chain carries TRBV11-2 and TRBJ2-7; D may be TRBD2 (6 bases). Germline assignment: CDR1 SGHAT and CDR2 FQNNGV. Trimming left V 6 bases short and J 3 bases short, with 12 bases between. This CDR3 spans 13 amino acids. Here the CDR3 reads CASRKEGGYEQYF. The CDR3, as DNA: TGTGCCAGCAGGAAGGAGGGAGGCTACGAGCAGTACTTC.

In the case of this clonotype: This may arise from a read error, as a much more abundant clone is one base away. This rearrangement joins TRBV20-1 to TRBJ2-3, with 8 nucleotides matching TRBD1. This CDR3 is 15 amino acids long. Germline-derived CDR1 and CDR2 are DFQATT and SNEGSKA (reference sequence). Germline trimming cut 4 bases from V and 2 bases from J; bases unmatched to any gene: 8. The CDR3 is CSANRQGINTDTQYF. CDR3 DNA: TGCAGTGCTAACCGACAGGGGATTAACACAGATACGCAGTATTTT.

The rearrangement joins TRBV14 to TRBJ2-1; 11 bases fit TRBD2. Germline V gene lookup returns CDR1 SGHDN and CDR2 FVKESK. CDR3 length: 17 amino acids. Germline trimming cut 0 bases from V and 9 bases from J; bases unmatched to any gene: 10. The CDR3 reads CASSQDASGRLFGEQFF. The CDR3 DNA follows: TGTGCCAGCAGCCAAGACGCTAGCGGGAGGTTGTTTGGTGAGCAGTTCTTC.

This chain connects TRBV27 to TRBJ2-7; D is unclear. Trimming cost V 6 bases and J 3 bases, with 12 bases left between them. This CDR3 has 13 residues. The V gene's germline CDR1 is MNHEY and CDR2 SMNVEV (reference sequence). CDR3 sequence (DNA): TGTGCCAGCAGATTAAGCCCATACTACGAGCAGTACTTC. Translation gives CASRLSPYYEQYF.

This rearrangement joins TRBV5-1 to TRBJ2-1, with 7 bases fitting TRBD2. The germline V gene encodes CDR1 SGHRS and CDR2 YFSETQ. J lost 1 base, V lost 3 bases, and 4 bases had no gene match. CDR3 length equals 15 residues. The CDR3 sequence is CASSSRGESYNEQFF. DNA of the CDR3: TGCGCCAGCAGCTCTCGGGGGGAGTCCTACAATGAGCAGTTCTTC. Full variable domain (rest looked up from reference TRBV5-1 and TRBJ2-1): KAGVTQTPRYLIKTRGQQVTLSCSPISGHRSVSWYQQTPGQGLQFLFEYFSETQRNKGNFPGRFSGRQFSNSRSEMNVSTLELGDSALYLCASSSRGESYNEQFFGPGTRLTVL.